This T cell receptor beta chain stems from a study of neurological immune-mediated disorders. Study background: Relapsing-remitting disease was seen in about nine tenths of the roughly 34 multiple sclerosis patients, and secondary progressive disease was seen in 3.

Study-level points and caveats: The absence of any CDR3 amino acid sequence shared by expanded clones across subjects suggests that repertoires were private in all groups.

This clonotype was counted many times. Its target is unknown. CDR3 length equals 16 residues. Germline CDR1 is SGHRS and CDR2 is YFSETQ. The J segment lost 9 bases and the V segment lost 3 bases, leaving 15 bases of the junction unmatched. Synthesis of cDNA was accomplished via 5'RACE employing 10-nucleotide random UMIs. TCRdb processed the 5' RACE reads anew with MiXCR; each CDR3 protein has one entry. The sample records 65,000 to 75,000 distinct CDR3 sequences, over 4% being singletons. The unsorted libraries originated from 2 million PBMCs that had been stored at -80 C. The sequence came from a human donor with multiple sclerosis. The donor label of this sample is uncertain. The material sequenced was PBMCs. The V call is TRBV5-1, the J call TRBJ2-1; the match to TRBD1 covers 7 bases. CDR3 in amino acids: CASSYDPGQKGPEQFF. The CDR3 region has the DNA TGCGCCAGCAGCTACGACCCGGGACAGAAGGGGCCTGAGCAGTTCTTC. Full variable domain (missing parts from reference TRBV5-1 and TRBJ2-1): KAGVTQTPRYLIKTRGQQVTLSCSPISGHRSVSWYQQTPGQGLQFLFEYFSETQRNKGNFPGRFSGRQFSNSRSEMNVSTLELGDSALYLCASSYDPGQKGPEQFFGPGTRLTVL.